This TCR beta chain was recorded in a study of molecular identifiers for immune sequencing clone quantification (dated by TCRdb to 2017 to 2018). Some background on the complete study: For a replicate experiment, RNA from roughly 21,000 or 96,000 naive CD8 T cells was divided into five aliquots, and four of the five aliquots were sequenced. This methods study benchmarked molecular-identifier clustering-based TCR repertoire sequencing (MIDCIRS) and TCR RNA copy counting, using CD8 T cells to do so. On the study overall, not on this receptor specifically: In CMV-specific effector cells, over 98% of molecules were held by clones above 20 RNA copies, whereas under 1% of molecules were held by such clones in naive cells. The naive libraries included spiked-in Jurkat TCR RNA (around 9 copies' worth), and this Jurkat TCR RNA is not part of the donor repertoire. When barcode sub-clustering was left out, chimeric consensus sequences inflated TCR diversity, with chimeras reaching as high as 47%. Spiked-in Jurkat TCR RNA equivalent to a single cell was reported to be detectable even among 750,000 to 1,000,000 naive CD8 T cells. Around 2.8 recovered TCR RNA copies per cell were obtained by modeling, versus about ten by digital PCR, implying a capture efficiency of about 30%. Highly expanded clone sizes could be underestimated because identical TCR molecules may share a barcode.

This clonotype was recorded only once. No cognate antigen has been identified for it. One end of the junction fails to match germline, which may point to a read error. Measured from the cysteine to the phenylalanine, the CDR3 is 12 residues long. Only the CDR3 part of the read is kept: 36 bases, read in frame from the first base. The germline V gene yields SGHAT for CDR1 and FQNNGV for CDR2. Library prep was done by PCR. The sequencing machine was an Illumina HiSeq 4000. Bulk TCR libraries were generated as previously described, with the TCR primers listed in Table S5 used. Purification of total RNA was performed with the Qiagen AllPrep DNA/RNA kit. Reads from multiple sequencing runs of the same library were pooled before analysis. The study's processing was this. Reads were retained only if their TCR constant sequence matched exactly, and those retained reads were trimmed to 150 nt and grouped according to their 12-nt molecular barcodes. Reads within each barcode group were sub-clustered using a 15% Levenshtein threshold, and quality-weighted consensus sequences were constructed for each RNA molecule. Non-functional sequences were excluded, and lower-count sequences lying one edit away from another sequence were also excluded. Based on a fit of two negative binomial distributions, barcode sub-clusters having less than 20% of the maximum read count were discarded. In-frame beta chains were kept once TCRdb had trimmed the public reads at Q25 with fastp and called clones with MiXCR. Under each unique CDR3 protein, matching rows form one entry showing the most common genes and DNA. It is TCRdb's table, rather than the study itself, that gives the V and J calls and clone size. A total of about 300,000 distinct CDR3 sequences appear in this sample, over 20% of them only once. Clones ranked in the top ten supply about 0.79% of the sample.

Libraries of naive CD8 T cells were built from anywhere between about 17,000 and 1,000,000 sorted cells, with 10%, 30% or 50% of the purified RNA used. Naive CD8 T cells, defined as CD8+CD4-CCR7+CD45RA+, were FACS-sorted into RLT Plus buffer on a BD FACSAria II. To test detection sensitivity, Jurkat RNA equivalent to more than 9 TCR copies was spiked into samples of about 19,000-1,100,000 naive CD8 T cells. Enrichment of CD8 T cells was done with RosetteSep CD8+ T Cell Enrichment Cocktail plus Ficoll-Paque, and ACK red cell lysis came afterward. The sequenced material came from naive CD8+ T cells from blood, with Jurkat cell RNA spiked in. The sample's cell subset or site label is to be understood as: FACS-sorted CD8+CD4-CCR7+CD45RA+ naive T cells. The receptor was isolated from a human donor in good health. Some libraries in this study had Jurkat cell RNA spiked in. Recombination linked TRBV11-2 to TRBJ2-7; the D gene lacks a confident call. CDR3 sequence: CASSLPGYERYF. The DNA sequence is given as TGTGCCAGCAGCCTCCCAGGCTACGAGCGGTACTTC.